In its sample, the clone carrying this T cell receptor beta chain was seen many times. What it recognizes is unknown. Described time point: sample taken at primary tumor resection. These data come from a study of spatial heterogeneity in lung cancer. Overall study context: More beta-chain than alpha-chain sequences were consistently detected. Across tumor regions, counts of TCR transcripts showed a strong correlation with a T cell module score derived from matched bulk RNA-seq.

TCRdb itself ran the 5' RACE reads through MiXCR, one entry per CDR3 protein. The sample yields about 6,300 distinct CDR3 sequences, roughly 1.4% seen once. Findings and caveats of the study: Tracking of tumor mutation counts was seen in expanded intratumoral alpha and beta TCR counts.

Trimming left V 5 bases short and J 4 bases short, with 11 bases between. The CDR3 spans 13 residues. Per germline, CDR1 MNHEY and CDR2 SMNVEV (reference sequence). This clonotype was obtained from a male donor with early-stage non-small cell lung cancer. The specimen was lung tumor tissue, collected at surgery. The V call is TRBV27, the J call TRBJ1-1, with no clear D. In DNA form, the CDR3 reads TGTGCCAGCAGTCTAGGACGGACCACTGAAGCTTTCTTT. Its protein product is CASSLGRTTEAFF.